This entry concerns a single T cell receptor beta chain. These data come from a study of cytomegalovirus exposure and HLA in healthy donors. The V gene lost 4 bases and the J gene lost 3 bases, with 13 bases spanning the gap. The CDR3 spans 14 residues. Per the germline V gene, CDR1 is LNHDA and CDR2 is SQIVND (reference sequence). The data were produced by immunoSEQ multiplex PCR, yet TCRdb's version contains in-frame clones alone and is incomplete. Among approximately 230,000 clones listed, roughly 87% were seen once. Sequencing input: PBMCs. The TCR comes from a man in his late teens or twenties in good health and CMV-seropositive. The chain recombines TRBV19 with TRBJ2-7; D is undetermined. CDR3 sequence reads: CASSTNRAVYEQYF. CDR3 in DNA: TGTGCCAGTAGTACGAATAGGGCCGTCTACGAGCAGTACTTC.